This TCR beta chain was recorded in a study of PD-L1 blockade in urothelial cancer. Overall study: Males with urothelial cancer arising in the bladder constituted most of the roughly 30 patients. Overall study findings and caveats: In blood at 3 weeks, tumor-associated clones expanded more among patients with durable benefit. Better progression-free and overall survival followed lower pretreatment blood clonality.

The CDR3 is made up of 13 amino acids. Trimming at V came to 8 bases and at J to 9 bases, leaving 12 bases not matched to a gene. From germline, CDR1 is SNHLY and CDR2 FYNNEI. The study collected 1 to 8 samples per patient, pretreatment and on-treatment. On this clone itself: The antigen is not known.

The data were produced by immunoSEQ multiplex PCR, yet TCRdb's version contains in-frame clones alone and is incomplete. Of some 100,000 clones listed, about 91% were seen once; the top ten hold over 0.8%. The sequence was collected from a woman older than 75 with urothelial cancer. The chain carries TRBV2 and TRBJ1-1, with 7 bases that match TRBD1. The sequenced sample was PBMCs, obtained around atezolizumab (anti-PD-L1) treatment. CDR3 bases: TGTGCCAGCTCCCTCGGGGACAGATACCAAGCTTTCTTT. It translates to CASSLGDRYQAFF.